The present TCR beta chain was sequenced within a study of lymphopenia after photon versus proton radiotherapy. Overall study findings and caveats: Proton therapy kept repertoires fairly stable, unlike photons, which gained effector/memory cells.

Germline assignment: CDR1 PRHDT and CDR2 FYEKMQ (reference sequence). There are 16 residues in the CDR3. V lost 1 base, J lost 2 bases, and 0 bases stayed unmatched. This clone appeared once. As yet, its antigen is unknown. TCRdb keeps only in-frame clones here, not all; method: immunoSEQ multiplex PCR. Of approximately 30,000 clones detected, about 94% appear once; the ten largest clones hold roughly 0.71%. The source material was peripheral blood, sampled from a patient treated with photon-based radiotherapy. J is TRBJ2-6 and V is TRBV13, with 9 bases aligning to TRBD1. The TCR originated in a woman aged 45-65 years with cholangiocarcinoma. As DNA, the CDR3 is TGTGCCAGCAGCTTAGACAGGGGGCCTGGGGCCAACGTCCTGACTTTC. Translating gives CASSLDRGPGANVLTF.